The 32 T cell receptor beta chains given below trace back to one sample, sequenced in a study of identical twins. TCRdb re-analysed the 5' RACE reads in MiXCR, keeping a single row per CDR3 protein. The table records fewer than 550,000 distinct CDR3 sequences, approximately 14% of them present only once. These data were also filed under a second study, of yellow fever vaccine responses in identical twins.

Sequencing used CD4+ T cells sorted from blood. The source is a woman younger than 30 in good health.

This rearrangement joins TRBV29-1 to TRBJ2-7, with D tentatively TRBD1 (5 bases). Germline CDR1 reads SQVTM; CDR2 reads ANQGSEA. V lost 4 bases and J lost 0, with 10 bases in between. The length of the CDR3 is 13 residues. The CDR3 spells CSVAWGSSYEQYV. The CDR3 region has the DNA TGCAGCGTTGCGTGGGGCAGCTCCTACGAGCAGTACGTC.

A few counts support this clonotype. The chain employs TRBV5-1 and TRBJ2-6, with D unclear. The V gene's germline CDR1 is SGHRS and CDR2 YFSETQ. V lost 2 bases, J lost 0 bases, and 12 bases lay in between. The CDR3 is 17 residues long. The CDR3 nucleotides are TGCGCCAGCAGCTTCACCCCCTTGGGCTCTGGGGCCAACGTCCTGACTTTC. Translating gives CASSFTPLGSGANVLTF.

This clonotype was recorded a few times. The chain combines TRBV24-1 with TRBJ2-3, with 8 bases matching TRBD2. This CDR3 is 17 amino acids long. The trim removed 1 base at V and 5 bases at J, leaving 10 bases unmatched. Germline V gene sequence: CDR1 KGHDR, CDR2 SFDVKD. In DNA form, the CDR3 reads TGTGCCACCAGTGATTTTGTTAGCGGGACGCTTGTAGATACGCAGTATTTT. It codes for CATSDFVSGTLVDTQYF.

This sequence joins TRBV7-9 and TRBJ2-7, with D tentatively TRBD2 (5 bases). Germline CDR1 is SEHNR and CDR2 is FQNEAQ (reference sequence). V gave up 2 bases and J gave up 5 bases, with 10 bases separating them. The CDR3 spans 13 residues. CDR3 nucleotide sequence: TGTGCCAGCAGCTTACGGGGTGGCCACGAGCAGTACTTC. Protein product: CASSLRGGHEQYF.

V is TRBV5-1 and J is TRBJ2-2, with D perhaps being TRBD1 or TRBD2 (5 bases each). Trimming left V 4 bases short and J 4 bases short, with 11 bases between. The CDR3 has 14 residues. Germline loops: CDR1 SGHRS, CDR2 YFSETQ. CDR3 loop: CASSIEGPTGELFF. The CDR3 DNA sequence: TGCGCCAGCAGCATCGAGGGGCCCACCGGGGAGCTGTTTTTT. Variable domain in full (rest from reference TRBV5-1 and TRBJ2-2): KAGVTQTPRYLIKTRGQQVTLSCSPISGHRSVSWYQQTPGQGLQFLFEYFSETQRNKGNFPGRFSGRQFSNSRSEMNVSTLELGDSALYLCASSIEGPTGELFFGEGSRLTVL.

The chain has TRBV20-1 and TRBJ2-3; D may be TRBD2 (6 bases). V lost 3 bases, J lost 5 bases, and 12 bases lay in between. This CDR3 comprises 13 residues. Germline V gives CDR1 DFQATT, CDR2 SNEGSKA (reference sequence). Written as DNA, the CDR3 is TGCAGTGCTAGTGTTTCGGGGGAAGATACGCAGTATTTT. As protein: CSASVSGEDTQYF.

A few counts support this clonotype. This chain connects TRBV29-1 to TRBJ1-1; D remains ambiguous. V lost 4 bases to trimming and J lost 1 base, with 10 bases between them. CDR1 is SQVTM and CDR2 is ANQGSEA in the germline V gene. The length of the CDR3 is 13 residues. As DNA, the CDR3 is TGCAGCGTTGGGCACAGCCCGAACACTGAAGCTTTCTTT. Translated, it gives CSVGHSPNTEAFF.

A few counts support this clonotype. This chain uses TRBV29-1 with TRBJ2-1, with no clear D. V was pared by 4 bases and J by 2 bases, with 12 bases between. CDR1 and CDR2 from the germline V gene are SQVTM and ANQGSEA. This CDR3 comprises 14 residues. Here the CDR3 reads CSVGGQATYNEQFF. The CDR3 nucleotides are TGCAGCGTTGGAGGTCAGGCAACCTACAATGAGCAGTTCTTC.

This clonotype has just a few counts. This sequence joins TRBV12-3 or TRBV12-4 and TRBJ2-7; D not certain. CDR3 length: 11 residues. V lost 5 bases, J lost 2 bases, and 4 bases lay in between. DNA for the CDR3: TGTGCCAGCAGTGATGCCTACGAGCAGTACTTC. This encodes CASSDAYEQYF.

This sequence joins TRBV15 and TRBJ2-1; 10 positions match TRBD2. CDR1 is LNHNV and CDR2 is YYDKDF in the germline V gene (reference sequence). CDR3 length equals 16 residues. V lost 1 base and J lost 7; bases outside the gene matches: 7. The CDR3 sequence: CATSRGLLAGYNEQFF. DNA for the CDR3: TGTGCCACCAGCAGAGGCCTACTAGCGGGATATAATGAGCAGTTCTTC.

This clonotype occurred a few times. The rearrangement uses TRBV11-2 and TRBJ2-3, with D possibly being TRBD1 (6 bases). The CDR3 length is 19 residues. Germline values: CDR1 SGHAT, CDR2 FQNNGV. Trimming took 0 bases from V and 6 from J, leaving 25 bases between them. This CDR3 reads CASSLDRFTGSHSLDTQYF. The DNA for the CDR3 is TGTGCCAGCAGCTTAGATCGATTCACAGGGTCACACTCCTTGGATACGCAGTATTTT.

Only a few counts were recorded for this clonotype. J is TRBJ2-5 and V is TRBV3-1; D remains ambiguous. Trimming cost V 2 bases and J 5 bases, with 3 bases left between them. CDR1 and CDR2 (germline): LGHDT, YNNKEL (reference sequence). The CDR3 length is 11 residues. The CDR3 loop reads CASSQFETQYF. DNA of the CDR3: TGTGCCAGCAGCCAATTTGAGACCCAGTACTTC.

This clonotype was counted a few times. The gene calls are TRBV6-5 and TRBJ2-3, with TRBD2 as a possible D gene (6 bases). This CDR3 is built from 18 residues. CDR1 is MNHEY, CDR2 SVGAGI, per germline. V lost 3 bases to trimming and J lost 3 bases, with 22 bases between them. The CDR3 protein is CASSYGRQDARVTDTQYF. CDR3 coding DNA: TGTGCCAGCAGTTATGGGAGGCAAGACGCTAGGGTTACAGATACGCAGTATTTT.

The chain links TRBV28 to TRBJ2-5; 10 nucleotides align to TRBD2. Germline V gene data show CDR1 as MDHEN and CDR2 as SYDVKM. The trim removed 5 bases at V and 2 bases at J, leaving 5 bases unmatched. The CDR3 length is 15 residues. Here the CDR3 DNA reads TGTGCCAGCAGTGCACTAGCGGGGATACAAGAGACCCAGTACTTC. It specifies CASSALAGIQETQYF.

This clonotype turned up a few times. The rearrangement links TRBV7-8 to TRBJ2-5; possibly TRBD1 or TRBD2 for D (5 bases each). V dropped 8 bases and J dropped 2 bases, with 15 bases sitting between them. The CDR3 contains 14 residues. CDR1 and CDR2 (germline): SGHVS, FQNEAQ. CDR3 residues: CASRDGAAQETQYF. The CDR3, as DNA: TGTGCCAGCCGGGATGGGGCAGCTCAAGAGACCCAGTACTTC. The variable domain in full, completed from reference TRBV7-8 and TRBJ2-5, reads GAGVSQSPRYKVAKRGQDVALRCDPISGHVSLFWYQQALGQGPEFLTYFQNEAQLDKSGLPSDRFFAERPEGSVSTLKIQRTQQEDSAVYLCASRDGAAQETQYFGPGTRLLVL.

The chain has TRBV29-1 and TRBJ2-2; D might be TRBD1 (5 bases). The CDR3 has 11 residues. V lost 5 bases and J 7 bases, leaving 8 bases between the germline ends. Germline values: CDR1 SQVTM, CDR2 ANQGSEA. The DNA for the CDR3 is TGCAGCGTTAGGGGTAGCGGGGAGCTGTTTTTT. Amino acid sequence: CSVRGSGELFF.

The chain is built from TRBV10-3 and TRBJ2-3, with 9 nucleotides matching TRBD1. V lost 2 bases, J lost 0 bases, and 21 bases stayed unmatched. The CDR3 spans 22 residues. From germline, CDR1 is ENHRY and CDR2 SYGVKD. CDR3 nucleotides: TGTGCCATCAGTGAGCCCTTAATCCGGCCGGGACAGGGTCGCTCTAGCACAGATACGCAGTATTTT. Its protein is CAISEPLIRPGQGRSSTDTQYF.

This clonotype was seen at least ten times. The V gene is TRBV10-3, the J gene TRBJ1-2, with 9 positions matching TRBD1. This CDR3 comprises 12 residues. CDR1 ENHRY and CDR2 SYGVKD come from the germline V gene. Unmatched junction bases numbered 6, after V lost 8 bases and J lost 8 bases. CDR3 residues: CAIGGQGGGYTF. The DNA for the CDR3 is TGTGCCATCGGGGGACAGGGCGGCGGCTACACCTTC.

The rearrangement links TRBV10-2 to TRBJ2-5; 7 nucleotides agree with TRBD1. The CDR3 length is 15 residues. From germline, CDR1 is WSHSY and CDR2 SAAADI. Trimming removed 3 bases from V and 6 bases from J; junction bases left unmatched: 10. CDR3 residues: CASSDSGRQGKTQYF. For the CDR3, the DNA is TGCGCCAGCAGTGACTCAGGGAGACAGGGAAAGACCCAGTACTTC.

The V and J genes are TRBV20-1 and TRBJ2-1; 11 nucleotides agree with TRBD2. After removal of 4 bases from V and 6 bases from J, the junction contained 5 bases not matched to a gene. Germline CDR1 is DFQATT and CDR2 is SNEGSKA (reference sequence). The CDR3 is 14 residues long. The CDR3 DNA sequence: TGCAGTGCTACTAGCGGGAGGACGGCCAATGAGCAGTTCTTC. It is translated as CSATSGRTANEQFF.

The J gene is TRBJ1-1, the V gene TRBV29-1; D call uncertain. V was pared by 0 bases and J by 0 bases, with 8 bases between. The germline V gene encodes CDR1 SQVTM and CDR2 ANQGSEA. This CDR3 spans 14 amino acids. CDR3 DNA sequence: TGCAGCGTTGAAGAGGCCGTCCTGAACACTGAAGCTTTCTTT. It yields the protein CSVEEAVLNTEAFF.

This clonotype was recorded a few times. The V and J genes are TRBV12-3 or TRBV12-4 and TRBJ1-4, with TRBD1 identical over 8 bases. This CDR3 region has 13 residues. After removal of 3 bases from V and 8 bases from J, the junction contained 2 bases not matched to a gene. CDR3 DNA sequence: TGTGCCAGCAGTTTGTACAGGGGGGAAAAACTGTTTTTT. Encoded protein: CASSLYRGEKLFF.

This clonotype was seen once. The genes are TRBV6-5 and TRBJ2-7, with 10 bases lining up with TRBD2. CDR3 length equals 16 residues. V lost 2 bases to trimming and J lost 2 bases; unmatched junction nucleotides: 6. CDR1 MNHEY and CDR2 SVGAGI come from the germline V gene. The CDR3 nucleotides read TGTGCCAGCAGTTACAGACTAGCGGGCATACCCTACGAGCAGTACTTC. Its protein is CASSYRLAGIPYEQYF.

This clonotype has only a few counts. The chain has TRBV6-5 and TRBJ2-1, with a possible D match to TRBD1 (6 bases). Germline V gene lookup returns CDR1 MNHEY and CDR2 SVGAGI. The CDR3 extends over 18 amino acids. V dropped 0 bases and J dropped 5 bases, with 20 bases sitting between them. The CDR3 protein is CASSYSRVWDNRDNEQFF. CDR3 nucleotide sequence: TGTGCCAGCAGTTACTCCAGAGTCTGGGACAACAGGGACAATGAGCAGTTCTTC.

This clonotype was seen many times. The chain recombines TRBV10-1 with TRBJ2-1, with unresolved D. The V end lost 6 bases, the J end lost 6 bases, and 9 bases lay between the germline ends. The CDR3 totals 12 residues. Germline V lookup: CDR1 WNHNN, CDR2 SYGVQD (reference sequence). The CDR3 region is CASSPALNEQFF. The CDR3 DNA reads as TGCGCCAGCAGCCCGGCCCTCAATGAGCAGTTCTTC.

This clonotype was seen only a few times. This sequence joins TRBV20-1 and TRBJ2-1; D remains ambiguous. The CDR3 spans 13 residues. The germline gives CDR1 DFQATT, CDR2 SNEGSKA (reference sequence). V lost 3 bases to trimming and J lost 5 bases, with 11 bases between them. The CDR3 reads CSARVPFHNEQFF. The CDR3 bases are TGCAGTGCTAGGGTGCCCTTCCACAATGAGCAGTTCTTC.

The sample holds a few counts of this clonotype. This rearrangement joins TRBV11-2 to TRBJ2-2, with TRBD2 matching over 8 bases. V was clipped by 2 bases and J by 4 bases; unmatched bases: 9. Germline CDR1 and CDR2: SGHAT and FQNNGV. The CDR3 is 17 residues long. The CDR3 nucleotides read TGTGCCAGCAGCTTACGTAGCGGGGCCGCACGCACCGGGGAGCTGTTTTTT. This encodes CASSLRSGAARTGELFF.

V usage is TRBV20-1 and J usage is TRBJ1-1, with a possible D match to TRBD1 (6 bases). This CDR3 is 15 amino acids long. The germline gives CDR1 DFQATT, CDR2 SNEGSKA (reference sequence). Trimming took off 0 bases at V and 3 bases at J, with 14 bases between the two ends. CDR3 sequence (DNA): TGCAGTGCTAGAGATGGGGGGACACCTTACACTGAAGCTTTCTTT. It encodes CSARDGGTPYTEAFF.

The V gene is TRBV5-1, the J gene TRBJ1-1; TRBD1 matches at 12 bases. Germline CDR1 and CDR2: SGHRS and YFSETQ. V shed 6 bases, J shed 3 bases, and the junction held 24 bases outside the gene matches. This CDR3 is built from 21 residues. This chain's CDR3 is CASTKPGQGAVDPGPDTEAFF. The DNA for the CDR3 is TGCGCCAGCACCAAACCGGGACAGGGGGCGGTGGACCCCGGGCCCGACACTGAAGCTTTCTTT.

In DNA, the CDR3 is TGCGCCAGCAGCTTAGGCGCTAACGAGAGAGGGACCGGGGAGCTGTTTTTT. Protein product: CASSLGANERGTGELFF. The chain uses TRBV5-1 and TRBJ2-2, with D tentatively TRBD2 (5 bases). With 2 bases removed from V and 5 bases from J, the gap between germline ends came to 19 bases. This CDR3 is built from 17 residues. CDR1 is SGHRS and CDR2 is YFSETQ in the germline V gene.

The chain combines TRBV20-1 with TRBJ2-1; 8 bases match TRBD2. CDR1 DFQATT and CDR2 SNEGSKA come from the germline V gene (reference sequence). This CDR3 is 20 amino acids long. The CDR3 coding sequence is TGCTGCCTCTCTAGTAGAGGGACTAGTTCGCCCGGGGGCTCCTACAATGAGCAGTTCTTC. It yields the protein CCLSSRGTSSPGGSYNEQFF.

This clonotype was counted many times. V gene TRBV12-3 or TRBV12-4 combines with J gene TRBJ2-3, with no clear D. V lost 1 base and J 2 bases, leaving 7 bases between the germline ends. This CDR3 has 14 amino acids. The CDR3 DNA reads as TGTGCCAGCAGTTTAGTGGCGGTCACAGATACGCAGTATTTT. Amino acids: CASSLVAVTDTQYF.